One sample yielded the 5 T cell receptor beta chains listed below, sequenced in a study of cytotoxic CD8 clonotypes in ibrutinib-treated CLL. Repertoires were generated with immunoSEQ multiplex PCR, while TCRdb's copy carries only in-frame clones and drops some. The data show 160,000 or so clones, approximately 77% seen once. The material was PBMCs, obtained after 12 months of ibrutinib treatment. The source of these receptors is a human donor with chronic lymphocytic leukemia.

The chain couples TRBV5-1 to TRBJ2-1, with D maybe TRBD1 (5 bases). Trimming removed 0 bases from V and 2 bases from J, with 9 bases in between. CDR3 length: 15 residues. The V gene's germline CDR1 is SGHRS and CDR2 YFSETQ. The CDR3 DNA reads TGCGCCAGCAGCTTGGCAGGGTCCCCCTACAATGAGCAGTTCTTC. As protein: CASSLAGSPYNEQFF.

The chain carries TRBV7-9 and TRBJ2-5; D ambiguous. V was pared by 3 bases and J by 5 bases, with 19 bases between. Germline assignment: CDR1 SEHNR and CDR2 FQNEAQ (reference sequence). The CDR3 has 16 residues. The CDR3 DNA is TGTGCCAGCAGCTTTGTCGCCGCGACGGGCGGCGAGACCCAGTACTTC. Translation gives CASSFVAATGGETQYF.

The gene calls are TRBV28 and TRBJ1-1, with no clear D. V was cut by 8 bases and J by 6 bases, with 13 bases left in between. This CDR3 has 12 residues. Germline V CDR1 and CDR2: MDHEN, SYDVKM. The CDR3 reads CASGRAVPEAFF. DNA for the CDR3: TGTGCCAGCGGTCGGGCAGTACCTGAAGCTTTCTTT.

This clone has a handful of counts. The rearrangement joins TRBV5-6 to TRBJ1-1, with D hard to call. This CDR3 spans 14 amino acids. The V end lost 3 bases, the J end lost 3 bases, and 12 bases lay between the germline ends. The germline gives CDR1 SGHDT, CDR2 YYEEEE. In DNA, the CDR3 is TGTGCCAGCAGCTCACGTCAGTTGTACACTGAAGCTTTCTTT. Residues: CASSSRQLYTEAFF.

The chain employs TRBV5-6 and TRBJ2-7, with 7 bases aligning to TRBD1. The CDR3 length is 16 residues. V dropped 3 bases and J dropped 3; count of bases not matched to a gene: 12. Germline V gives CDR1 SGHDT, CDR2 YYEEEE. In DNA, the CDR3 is TGTGCCAGCAGCTCCAGACTGACAGGGTACAACTACGAGCAGTACTTC. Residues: CASSSRLTGYNYEQYF.